The clone carrying this T cell receptor beta chain appeared a few times. The PCR used 60 Vbeta and 13 Jbeta primers. Profiling relied on immunoSEQ multiplex PCR, and the TCRdb table lists in-frame clones only, not all of them. The sample yields nearly 95,000 clones, roughly 8.2% seen once. The data are from a study of cytomegalovirus exposure and HLA in healthy donors. V gave up 3 bases and J gave up 1 base, with 13 bases separating them. The CDR3 spans 16 residues. The germline CDR1 and CDR2 sequences are MNHNS and SASEGT. This sequence joins TRBV6-1 and TRBJ1-3; D not resolved. The sequenced sample was PBMCs. The sequence derives from a man aged 50-60 years in good health and CMV-seronegative. CDR3 nucleotide sequence: TGTGCCAGCAGTGAGGCGGTCAGTACATCTGGAAACACCATATATTTT. Translating it yields CASSEAVSTSGNTIYF.